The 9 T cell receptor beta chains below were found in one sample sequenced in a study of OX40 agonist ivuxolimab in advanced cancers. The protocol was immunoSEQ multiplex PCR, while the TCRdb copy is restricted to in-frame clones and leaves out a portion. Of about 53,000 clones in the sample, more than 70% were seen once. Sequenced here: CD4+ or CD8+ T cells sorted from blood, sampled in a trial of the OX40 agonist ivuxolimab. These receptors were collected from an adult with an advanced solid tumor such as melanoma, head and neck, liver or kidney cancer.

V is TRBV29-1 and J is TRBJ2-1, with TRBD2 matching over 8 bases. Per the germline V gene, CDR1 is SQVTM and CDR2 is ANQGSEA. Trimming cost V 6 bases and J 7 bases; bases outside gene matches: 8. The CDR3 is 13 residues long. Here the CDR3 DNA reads TGCAGCGTGGCCTTCAGCGGGAGAAATGAGCAGTTCTTC. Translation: CSVAFSGRNEQFF.

CDR3 DNA sequence: TGTGCCAGCAGCTTAGGGGGGGCAGCCTACGAGCAGTACTTC. This sequence encodes CASSLGGAAYEQYF. The chain carries TRBV7-2 and TRBJ2-7; D is possibly TRBD1 or TRBD2 (6 bases each). Trimming stripped 1 base from V and 2 bases from J, with 9 bases between. This CDR3 has 14 amino acids. CDR1 and CDR2 (germline): SGHTA, FQGNSA.

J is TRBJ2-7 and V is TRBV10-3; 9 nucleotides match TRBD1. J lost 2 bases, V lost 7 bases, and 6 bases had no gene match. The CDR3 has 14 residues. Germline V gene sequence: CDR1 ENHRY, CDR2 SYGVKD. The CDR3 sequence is CAIKPGQGTYEQYF. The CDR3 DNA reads TGTGCCATCAAACCGGGACAGGGCACCTACGAGCAGTACTTC.

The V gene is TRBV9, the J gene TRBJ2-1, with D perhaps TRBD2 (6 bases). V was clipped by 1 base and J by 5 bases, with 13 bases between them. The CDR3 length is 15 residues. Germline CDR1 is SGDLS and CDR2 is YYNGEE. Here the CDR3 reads CASSVSGLHNNEQFF. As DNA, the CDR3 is TGTGCCAGCAGCGTATCGGGACTCCATAACAATGAGCAGTTCTTC.

Here the CDR3 reads CASREGRGEQYF. CDR3 DNA sequence: TGTGCCAGCAGAGAGGGTAGGGGCGAGCAGTACTTC. The chain links TRBV5-8 to TRBJ2-7; TRBD1 or TRBD2 may be the D gene (5 bases each). Germline assignment: CDR1 SGHTS and CDR2 YDEGEE. Trimming removed 5 bases from V and 6 bases from J, with 12 bases in between. CDR3 length: 12 amino acids.

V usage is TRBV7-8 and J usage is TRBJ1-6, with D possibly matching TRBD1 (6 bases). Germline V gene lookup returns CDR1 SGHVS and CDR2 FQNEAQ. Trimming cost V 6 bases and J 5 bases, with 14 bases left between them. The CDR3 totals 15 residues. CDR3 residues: CASRVGGGNNSPLHF. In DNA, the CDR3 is TGTGCCAGCAGAGTAGGGGGAGGAAATAATTCACCCCTCCACTTT. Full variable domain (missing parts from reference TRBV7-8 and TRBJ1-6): GAGVSQSPRYKVAKRGQDVALRCDPISGHVSLFWYQQALGQGPEFLTYFQNEAQLDKSGLPSDRFFAERPEGSVSTLKIQRTQQEDSAVYLCASRVGGGNNSPLHFGNGTRLTVT.

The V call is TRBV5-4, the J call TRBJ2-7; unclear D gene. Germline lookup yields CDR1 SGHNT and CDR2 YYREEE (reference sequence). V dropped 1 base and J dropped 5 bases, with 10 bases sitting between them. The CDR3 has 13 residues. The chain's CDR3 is CASSLSRNDEQYF. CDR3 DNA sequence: TGTGCCAGCAGCTTGTCCAGGAACGACGAGCAGTACTTC.

The CDR3 coding sequence is TGTGCCAGCGGACAGGGGACCGCTGGGGCCAACGTCCTGACTTTC. Protein sequence: CASGQGTAGANVLTF. The chain is built from TRBV19 and TRBJ2-6, with TRBD1 matching 9 bases. The CDR3 is 15 amino acids. The trim removed 9 bases at V and 2 bases at J, leaving 5 bases unmatched. Germline V lookup: CDR1 LNHDA, CDR2 SQIVND (reference sequence).

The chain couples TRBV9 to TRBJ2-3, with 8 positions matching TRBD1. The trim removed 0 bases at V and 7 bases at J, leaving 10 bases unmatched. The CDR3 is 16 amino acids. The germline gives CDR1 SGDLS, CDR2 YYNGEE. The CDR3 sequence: CASSVATGQGANTQYF. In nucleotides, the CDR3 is TGTGCCAGCAGCGTAGCTACGGGGCAGGGGGCGAATACGCAGTATTTT.